The next 32 T cell receptor beta chains were all read from a single sample in a study of blood T cells in healthy people across ages. Using a J-beta primer mix together with a sample-barcoded 5' primer, a second PCR was run for about 6 to 11 cycles. TCRdb ran MiXCR on the 5' RACE reads and lists one entry per CDR3 protein. In the table there are approximately 730,000 distinct CDR3 sequences, 35% to 45% of which are singletons. Material for sequencing was blood. All receptors derive from a woman aged 60-75 years in good health.

This chain connects TRBV7-9 to TRBJ2-3, with a possible D match to TRBD1 (6 bases). There are 18 residues in the CDR3. CDR1 and CDR2 (germline): SEHNR, FQNEAQ (reference sequence). Trimming pared 3 bases from V and 2 bases from J, leaving 21 bases between. In DNA, the CDR3 is TGTGCCAGCAGCTTCCGCAGGGCATGGGGGCAGGCCACAGATACGCAGTATTTT. Amino acids: CASSFRRAWGQATDTQYF.

This chain joins TRBV28 and TRBJ2-7; 11 bases fit TRBD2. The ends lost 10 bases at V and 7 bases at J; junction bases unmatched: 12. CDR1 and CDR2 from the germline V gene are MDHEN and SYDVKM. The CDR3 spans 14 residues. CDR3 sequence: CATLLAGASGEQYF. The CDR3 nucleotides read TGTGCCACCCTACTAGCGGGAGCTTCGGGGGAGCAGTACTTC. The variable domain in full, with the rest retrieved from reference TRBV28 and TRBJ2-7, is DVKVTQSSRYLVKRTGEKVFLECVQDMDHENMFWYRQDPGLGLRLIYFSYDVKMKEKGDIPEGYSVSREKKERFSLILESASTNQTSMYLCATLLAGASGEQYFGPGTRLTVT.

V usage is TRBV24-1 and J usage is TRBJ2-3, with TRBD1 matching over 10 bases. This CDR3 is built from 16 residues. Germline V gene sequence: CDR1 KGHDR, CDR2 SFDVKD. The junction had 6 bases not matched to a gene; V was cut back by 3 bases and J by 4 bases. The CDR3, as DNA: TGTGCCACCAGTGATCCCGGGACAGGGGATCCAGATACGCAGTATTTT. It codes for CATSDPGTGDPDTQYF.

The chain is built from TRBV20-1 and TRBJ2-7; possibly TRBD1 or TRBD2 for D (5 bases each). Trimming took off 3 bases at V and 0 bases at J, with 15 bases between the two ends. Germline-derived CDR1 and CDR2 are DFQATT and SNEGSKA (reference sequence). This CDR3 contains 15 residues. CDR3 DNA sequence: TGCAGTGCTAGGCCTGGGACCGCGAGCTCCTACGAGCAGTACTTC. This translates into CSARPGTASSYEQYF.

V usage is TRBV24-1 and J usage is TRBJ2-1; D unclear. Trimming cost V 1 base and J 4 bases, with 7 bases left between them. Germline V lookup: CDR1 KGHDR, CDR2 SFDVKD. The CDR3 loop spans 14 amino acids. CDR3 region: CATSDFAGYNEQFF. CDR3 bases: TGTGCCACCAGTGATTTTGCCGGATACAATGAGCAGTTCTTC.

This chain uses TRBV19 with TRBJ2-1, with D possibly matching TRBD2 (6 bases). The CDR3 sequence is 14 residues long. V was clipped by 3 bases and J by 10 bases, with 16 bases between them. CDR1 is LNHDA and CDR2 is SQIVND in the germline V gene (reference sequence). The CDR3 nucleotides read TGTGCCAGTAGTATGGGGGGACGGCGGACGGAGCAGTTCTTC. This gives the protein CASSMGGRRTEQFF.

This clonotype has only a few counts. The chain is built from TRBV28 and TRBJ2-7; maybe TRBD2 (6 bases). Germline lookup yields CDR1 MDHEN and CDR2 SYDVKM. This CDR3 spans 13 amino acids. Trimming cost V 5 bases and J 3 bases, with 11 bases left between them. The CDR3 spells CASSAGTHYEQYF. The CDR3, as DNA: TGTGCCAGCAGTGCCGGGACTCACTACGAGCAGTACTTC.

This clonotype showed up just a few times. The chain uses TRBV29-1 and TRBJ1-3, with D unclear. The CDR3 consists of 13 residues. Germline V CDR1 and CDR2: SQVTM, ANQGSEA. V lost 3 bases and J lost 4, with 10 bases in between. The CDR3 loop is CSVEVLAGNTIYF. The CDR3 bases are TGCAGCGTTGAGGTTCTCGCGGGAAACACCATATATTTT.

The chain has TRBV7-6 and TRBJ2-3, with a possible D match to TRBD1 (6 bases). V was trimmed by 5 bases and J by 2 bases, leaving 14 bases between them. The germline V gene has CDR1 SGHVS and CDR2 FNYEAQ. The CDR3 length is 15 residues. The CDR3 is CASSPGVGLTDTQYF. The CDR3 nucleotides read TGTGCCAGCAGCCCAGGGGTAGGCCTCACAGATACGCAGTATTTT.

This clonotype was observed a few times. J is TRBJ2-4 and V is TRBV7-3; TRBD1 matches at 7 bases. The last part of the DNA fits TRBJ2-7 better; the J call may be wrong. There are 14 residues in the CDR3. The germline V gene has CDR1 SGHTA and CDR2 FQGTGA. CDR3 nucleotide sequence: TGTGCCAGCAGTCCCCGGACAGGAGAAGGCGAGCAGTACTTC. Its protein product is CASSPRTGEGEQYF.

A note on this clonotype: The junction and the germline gene differ at one end; a read error may be behind it. J is TRBJ2-6 and V is TRBV2, with D maybe TRBD1 (5 bases). The CDR3 loop spans 16 amino acids. Germline loops: CDR1 SNHLY, CDR2 FYNNEI. This chain's CDR3 is CASSPDGDSGANALTF. In DNA, the CDR3 is TGTGCCAGCAGCCCGGACGGTGACTCTGGGGCCAACGCCCTGACTTTC.

A few counts support this clonotype. J is TRBJ1-6 and V is TRBV20-1; D remains unclear. The germline V gene has CDR1 DFQATT and CDR2 SNEGSKA (reference sequence). The CDR3 is 12 amino acids. Deletions cut 1 base from V and 6 bases from J, with 4 bases between. In nucleotides, the CDR3 is TGCAGTGCTAGAGGTCCTAATTCACCCCTCCACTTT. As protein: CSARGPNSPLHF.

The genes are TRBV24-1 and TRBJ1-5; 8 bases map to TRBD1. The germline V gene has CDR1 KGHDR and CDR2 SFDVKD. The CDR3 spans 15 residues. V trimming: 3 bases; J trimming: 2 bases; junction bases outside the gene matches: 2. CDR3 residues: CATSDQTGGNQPQHF. CDR3 DNA: TGTGCCACCAGTGATCAGACAGGGGGCAATCAGCCCCAGCATTTT.

This clonotype has just a few counts. This chain joins TRBV7-2 and TRBJ2-5; D uncertain. The CDR3 loop spans 12 amino acids. Germline assignment: CDR1 SGHTA and CDR2 FQGNSA. V lost 4 bases to trimming and J lost 11 bases, with 14 bases between them. CDR3 residues: CASSSFGNEQYF. The DNA of the CDR3 is TGTGCCAGCAGCTCCTTTGGGAATGAGCAGTACTTC.

As concerns this clonotype: Mismatch with germline at one junction end may stem from a read error. The rearrangement joins TRBV10-3 to TRBJ1-1; D uncertain. The CDR3 runs to 13 residues. Germline CDR1 is ENHRY and CDR2 is SYGVKD. CDR3 in amino acids: CTISEAAGNGAFF. The CDR3 DNA reads TGTACCATCAGTGAGGCCGCAGGCAACGGGGCTTTCTTT.

The V call is TRBV29-1, the J call TRBJ2-7, with 9 bases aligning to TRBD2. This CDR3 is built from 14 residues. Germline V gene data show CDR1 as SQVTM and CDR2 as ANQGSEA. V lost 5 bases, J lost 1 base, and 6 bases stayed unmatched. The CDR3 DNA is TGCAGCGTTAAGACTAGCGGAGGGTCCTACGAGCAGTACTTC. This translates into CSVKTSGGSYEQYF.

This clonotype was picked up many times. V and J are TRBV27 and TRBJ2-5; 10 nucleotides agree with TRBD1. J gave up 4 bases and V 4 bases, and 9 bases lay outside the gene matches. This CDR3 is built from 16 residues. Germline V gene data show CDR1 as MNHEY and CDR2 as SMNVEV (reference sequence). The CDR3 region has the DNA TGTGCCAGCAGTTCATCAACGACAGGGGGCGGAGAGACCCAGTACTTC. It is translated as CASSSSTTGGGETQYF.

J is TRBJ1-5 and V is TRBV20-1; D may be TRBD1 (5 bases). The CDR3 spans 16 residues. V was clipped by 0 bases and J by 7 bases, with 19 bases between them. Looked up from germline, CDR1 is DFQATT and CDR2 is SNEGSKA (reference sequence). CDR3 region: CSARDNLRDRKQPQHF. CDR3 nucleotides: TGCAGTGCTAGAGATAATCTTCGGGACCGAAAGCAGCCCCAGCATTTT.

This chain links TRBV6-5 with TRBJ2-5, with 7 bases fitting TRBD1. V lost 0 bases and J lost 4; bases outside the gene matches: 8. This CDR3 has 16 residues. Germline values: CDR1 MNHEY, CDR2 SVGAGI. The CDR3 DNA is TGTGCCAGCAGTTACTCGAAGGGGGCCGGTGGAGAGACCCAGTACTTC. Its translation: CASSYSKGAGGETQYF.

The rearrangement links TRBV5-5 to TRBJ1-6, with TRBD1 as a possible D gene (5 bases). Per germline, CDR1 SGHKS and CDR2 YYEKEE (reference sequence). The germline V and J ends were trimmed by 0 bases and 7 bases, with 11 bases remaining between them. This CDR3 has 15 residues. The CDR3 DNA reads TGTGCCAGCAGCTTGGGCTACAGGAAAAATTCACCCCTCCACTTT. Its protein product is CASSLGYRKNSPLHF.

In DNA, the CDR3 is TGTGCCAGCAGTTCCCTTAGGGGGAACGAGCAGTACTTC. It encodes CASSSLRGNEQYF. The V and J genes are TRBV27 and TRBJ2-7; weak D call: TRBD1 (6 bases). CDR1 MNHEY and CDR2 SMNVEV come from the germline V gene (reference sequence). There are 13 residues in the CDR3. The V and J ends lost 4 bases and 5 bases respectively, with 12 bases between them.

The chain uses TRBV29-1 and TRBJ2-5; possibly TRBD1 or TRBD2 for D (5 bases each). The DNA end lines up better with TRBJ2-7; the J call may be wrong. Germline V lookup: CDR1 SQVTM, CDR2 ANQGSEA. The CDR3 is made up of 14 amino acids. The CDR3 region has the DNA TGCAGCGTTGTGGGGGACCTGGATCTCTACGAGCAGTACTTC. This encodes CSVVGDLDLYEQYF.

This sequence joins TRBV5-1 and TRBJ2-7; possibly TRBD1 for D (5 bases). Germline CDR1 SGHRS, CDR2 YFSETQ. Trimming took 4 bases from V and 1 from J, leaving 15 bases between them. The CDR3 runs to 15 residues. CDR3 amino acids: CASSLLEQGSYEQYF. The CDR3 DNA reads as TGCGCCAGCAGCCTGTTGGAGCAGGGTTCCTACGAGCAGTACTTC. The variable domain in full, completed from reference TRBV5-1 and TRBJ2-7, reads KAGVTQTPRYLIKTRGQQVTLSCSPISGHRSVSWYQQTPGQGLQFLFEYFSETQRNKGNFPGRFSGRQFSNSRSEMNVSTLELGDSALYLCASSLLEQGSYEQYFGPGTRLTVT.

This clonotype has a handful of counts. J is TRBJ2-5 and V is TRBV28; 8 positions agree with TRBD1. The J call may be incorrect, as the DNA end agrees better with TRBJ2-7. The CDR3 loop spans 16 amino acids. Germline V CDR1 and CDR2: MDHEN, SYDVKM. In DNA, the CDR3 is TGTGCCAGCAGTTTTGGCAGTACCAGGGGGCTCGACGAGCAGTACTTC. Translation: CASSFGSTRGLDEQYF.

This clonotype was counted between two and nine times. A much larger clone differs by one base, so this may be a read error. V usage is TRBV6-5 and J usage is TRBJ2-6; 7 bases line up with TRBD1. Germline V gene sequence: CDR1 MNHEY, CDR2 SVGAGI. The J segment lost 0 bases and the V segment lost 6 bases, leaving 2 bases of the junction unmatched. The CDR3 is 15 amino acids. CDR3 residues: CASRGDSSGANVLTF. CDR3 in DNA: TGTGCCAGCAGGGGGGACAGCTCTGGGGCCAACGTCCTGACTTTC.

The chain has TRBV5-6 and TRBJ2-7; TRBD1 matches at 9 bases. V shed 4 bases, J shed 7 bases, and the junction held 9 bases outside the gene matches. Germline values: CDR1 SGHDT, CDR2 YYEEEE. The CDR3 runs 14 residues. CDR3 DNA sequence: TGTGCCAGCAGCCTCAGGACAGGGGCAACGGAGCAGTACTTC. Protein sequence: CASSLRTGATEQYF.

CDR3 nucleotides: TGTGCCAGCAGTTACGTAGGGACCTGGAAGGGAGAAGCTGAAGCTTTCTTT. Residues: CASSYVGTWKGEAEAFF. This chain joins TRBV6-2 or TRBV6-3 and TRBJ1-1, with D possibly TRBD1 on 5 matching bases. The germline V and J ends were trimmed by 2 bases and 6 bases, with 22 bases remaining between them. The germline V gene encodes CDR1 MNHEY and CDR2 SVGEGT. CDR3 length: 17 residues.

This chain connects TRBV6-2 or TRBV6-3 to TRBJ2-3; D gene uncertain. From germline, CDR1 is MNHEY and CDR2 SVGEGT. The CDR3 length is 13 residues. Trimming removed 6 bases from V and 2 bases from J, with 9 bases in between. Here the CDR3 reads CASSFRYTDTQYF. The CDR3 nucleotides are TGTGCCAGCAGCTTCCGGTACACAGATACGCAGTATTTT.

The J gene is TRBJ2-1, the V gene TRBV25-1, with D unclear. V was cut by 2 bases and J by 10 bases, with 18 bases left in between. The CDR3 extends over 15 amino acids. Germline V gene sequence: CDR1 MGHDK, CDR2 SYGVNS. The CDR3 coding sequence is TGTGCCAGCAGTGAACAGGTCTTGAACAACTACGAGCAGTTCTTC. This encodes CASSEQVLNNYEQFF.

This sequence joins TRBV7-3 and TRBJ2-3; 10 bases are a match to TRBD2. The CDR3 extends over 17 amino acids. V lost 2 bases, J lost 5 bases, and 10 bases stayed unmatched. Germline CDR1 reads SGHTA; CDR2 reads FQGTGA. CDR3 nucleotides: TGTGCCAGCAGCTTACTACGAGCGGGAGGGCCTTTAGATACGCAGTATTTT. Translated: CASSLLRAGGPLDTQYF.

The rearrangement uses TRBV12-3 or TRBV12-4 and TRBJ1-2; D is unclear. Trimming cost V 3 bases and J 2 bases, with 16 bases left between them. CDR3 length: 16 residues. The CDR3 DNA reads TGTGCCAGCAGTTTGGCTTCTTGGGTCGAGAACTATGGCTACACCTTC. It codes for CASSLASWVENYGYTF.

V usage is TRBV7-6 and J usage is TRBJ1-1; D unclear. Trimming took off 1 base at V and 5 bases at J, with 14 bases between the two ends. Germline loops: CDR1 SGHVS, CDR2 FNYEAQ. The CDR3 covers 15 residues. The CDR3 DNA follows: TGTGCCAGCAGCTTAGTGCCCACGCTAGGGACTGAAGCTTTCTTT. Residues: CASSLVPTLGTEAFF.